A selection of T cell receptor beta chains follows, all from one sample in a study of CD8 T cells in Susac syndrome. TCRdb called the immunoSEQ multiplex PCR reads again in MiXCR, with one record for every CDR3 protein. The profile shows approximately 220,000 distinct CDR3 sequences, approximately 95% of them singletons. Source material: CD4+ T cells from PBMCs. The receptors shown here come from a human donor with multiple sclerosis. The CDR3 runs from the conserved cysteine through the conserved F or W. The D gene is left open where the match is weak. Part of the rows lack a size; the others show once, few, many or a class for expanded clones.

d_call clone_size j_call v_call cdr3_aa cdr3_nt
NA NA TRBJ1-2 TRBV29-1 CSATLERWNYGYTF TGCAGCGCGACCCTGGAACGGTGGAACTATGGCTACACCTTC
NA NA TRBJ2-3 TRBV20-1 CSARKLGTDTQYF TGCAGTGCTAGAAAGCTAGGGACAGATACGCAGTATTTT
TRBD1 NA TRBJ2-7 TRBV15 CATSRERGREQYF TGTGCCACCAGCAGAGAGAGGGGGCGAGAGCAGTACTTC
NA NA TRBJ2-1 TRBV5-6 CASSLAVGEQFF TGTGCCAGCAGCTTGGCCGTAGGTGAGCAGTTCTTC
NA NA TRBJ2-3 TRBV9 CASSVDRADTQYF TGTGCCAGCAGCGTGGACCGGGCAGATACGCAGTATTTT
NA few TRBJ2-5 TRBV30 CARDLRGGTQYF TGTGCCCGAGACCTGCGCGGAGGGACCCAGTACTTC
TRBD2 NA TRBJ2-1 TRBV20-1 CSASPAGRWNEQFF TGCAGTGCTAGTCCAGCGGGGAGGTGGAATGAGCAGTTCTTC
TRBD2 NA TRBJ2-1 TRBV29-1 CSVQLAGGSEQFF TGCAGCGTTCAACTAGCGGGGGGGAGTGAGCAGTTCTTC
NA NA TRBJ2-3 TRBV9 CASSVTHSKLTDTQYF TGTGCCAGCAGCGTCACCCACTCGAAACTCACAGATACGCAGTATTTT
NA NA TRBJ1-2 TRBV7-2 CASSSSIGYTF TGTGCCAGCAGCTCGTCTATCGGCTACACCTTC
TRBD1 NA TRBJ2-7 TRBV7-2 CASSASGTGAYEQYF TGTGCCAGCAGCGCATCCGGGACAGGGGCCTACGAGCAGTACTTC
NA NA TRBJ2-6 TRBV15 CATSSRDLSPGANVLTF TGTGCCACCAGCAGCAGGGATCTGTCCCCTGGGGCCAACGTCCTGACTTTC
NA NA TRBJ2-4 TRBV2 CASSEAEAINQYF TGTGCCAGCAGTGAAGCAGAGGCAATCAATCAGTACTTC
NA NA TRBJ2-3 TRBV7-9 CASRVSGSITDTQYF TGTGCCAGCCGTGTTTCCGGGTCCATCACAGATACGCAGTATTTT
TRBD1 NA TRBJ2-7 TRBV27 CATQGGQGSYEQYF TGTGCCACCCAGGGGGGACAGGGGTCCTACGAGCAGTACTTC
NA few TRBJ1-5 TRBV20-1 CSARDGTNQPQHF TGCAGTGCTAGAGACGGGACAAACCAGCCCCAGCATTTT
NA NA TRBJ2-7 TRBV20-1 CSARGYREGEQYF TGCAGTGCTAGAGGATACAGGGAGGGCGAGCAGTACTTC
NA NA TRBJ1-2 TRBV12-3/TRBV12-4 CASSNGPAGYGYTF TGTGCCAGCAGTAACGGTCCGGCCGGCTATGGCTACACCTTC
NA once TRBJ2-7 TRBV2 CASNRANYEQYF TGTGCCAGCAACCGGGCCAACTACGAGCAGTACTTC
TRBD2 NA TRBJ2-6 TRBV19 CASSMRAGASGANVLTF TGTGCCAGTAGTATGCGAGCGGGGGCCTCTGGGGCCAACGTCCTGACTTTC
TRBD2 NA TRBJ2-1 TRBV7-3 CASSFGLAGNDEQFF TGTGCCAGCAGCTTTGGACTAGCGGGGAACGATGAGCAGTTCTTC
NA NA TRBJ2-7 TRBV5-6 CASSLQADEQYF TGTGCCAGCAGTCTACAGGCCGACGAGCAGTACTTC
TRBD1 NA TRBJ1-2 TRBV20-1 CSARGIGTDYGYTF TGCAGTGCTAGAGGTATCGGGACAGACTATGGCTACACCTTC
TRBD1 NA TRBJ2-6 TRBV12-3/TRBV12-4 CASRQMGQGRVSGANVLTF TGTGCCAGCAGGCAAATGGGACAGGGAAGAGTCTCTGGGGCCAACGTCCTGACTTTC
NA NA TRBJ2-3 TRBV4-2 CASSQLAGSTDTQYF TGTGCCAGCAGCCAACTGGCAGGTAGCACAGATACGCAGTATTTT
NA NA TRBJ2-3 TRBV27 CASSHKGPDTQYF TGTGCCAGCAGTCACAAGGGTCCAGATACGCAGTATTTT
NA NA TRBJ2-1 TRBV7-9 CASSTDYNEQFF TGTGCCAGCAGCACCGACTACAATGAGCAGTTCTTC
TRBD1 NA TRBJ1-1 TRBV19 CASSLGTGGSSNTEAFF TGTGCCAGTAGTCTAGGGACAGGGGGCTCCTCGAACACTGAAGCTTTCTTT
NA NA TRBJ1-6 TRBV5-1 CASAPREGNSPLHF TGCGCCAGCGCCCCCCGGGAGGGGAATTCACCCCTCCACTTT
NA NA TRBJ2-7 TRBV27 CASSSVGGPYEQYF TGTGCCAGCAGTTCGGTCGGGGGGCCCTACGAGCAGTACTTC
TRBD1 once TRBJ2-5 TRBV6-1 CASRGQQQETQYF TGTGCCAGCAGGGGACAGCAACAAGAGACCCAGTACTTC
TRBD1 NA TRBJ2-2 TRBV29-1 CSVVLGAGGPGELFF TGCAGCGTTGTATTGGGGGCAGGGGGCCCCGGGGAGCTGTTTTTT
NA NA TRBJ1-6 TRBV30 CAWMEQVGSPLHF TGTGCCTGGATGGAGCAGGTTGGTTCACCCCTCCACTTT
NA NA TRBJ2-1 TRBV20-1 CSAIPLAGPTYNEQFF TGCAGTGCTATACCCCTTGCGGGCCCTACCTACAATGAGCAGTTCTTC
NA NA TRBJ1-2 TRBV29-1 CSVVEYYGYTF TGCAGCGTTGTAGAATACTATGGCTACACCTTC
NA NA TRBJ1-2 TRBV6-5 CASSPTRTSNYGYTF TGTGCCAGCAGTCCGACCCGGACCTCTAACTATGGCTACACCTTC
NA NA TRBJ1-1 TRBV28 CASSLPSREFMNTEAFF TGTGCCAGCAGTCTTCCTTCCCGGGAGTTCATGAACACTGAAGCTTTCTTT
NA NA TRBJ1-2 TRBV15 CATSAPPYGYTF TGTGCCACCAGCGCCCCCCCGTATGGCTACACCTTC
TRBD1 NA TRBJ1-2 TRBV27 CASSLSGQGYGYTF TGTGCCAGCAGTTTATCGGGACAGGGGTATGGCTACACCTTC
NA NA TRBJ1-2 TRBV7-7 CASSSVQGGGYTF TGTGCTAGCAGCAGCGTACAGGGAGGTGGCTACACCTTC
NA NA TRBJ2-5 TRBV6-2/TRBV6-3 CASSRQERGAQYF TGTGCCAGCAGCAGACAGGAACGGGGGGCCCAGTACTTC
NA NA TRBJ2-5 TRBV29-1 CSVAGTAQETQYF TGCAGCGTTGCTGGCACAGCCCAAGAGACCCAGTACTTC